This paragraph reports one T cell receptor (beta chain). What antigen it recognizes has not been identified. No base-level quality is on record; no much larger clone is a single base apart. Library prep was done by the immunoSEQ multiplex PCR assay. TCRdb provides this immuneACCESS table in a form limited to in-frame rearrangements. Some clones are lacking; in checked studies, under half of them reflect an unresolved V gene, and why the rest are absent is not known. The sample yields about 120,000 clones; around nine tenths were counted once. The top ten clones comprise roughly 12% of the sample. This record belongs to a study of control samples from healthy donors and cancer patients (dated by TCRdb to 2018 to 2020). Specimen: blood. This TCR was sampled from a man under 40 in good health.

The DNA sequence is TGTGCCAGCAGCTTGACGACAGGGAGGTCGGAGACCCAGTACTTC. This yields the protein CASSLTTGRSETQYF. The rearrangement joined TRBV5-8 to TRBJ2-5; matching of 7 bases hints at TRBD1 as the D gene. The junction shows trimming of 1 base on V and 5 bases on J, plus 15 bases between the germline ends. Taken from cysteine to phenylalanine, the CDR3 has 15 residues. Just the 45-base CDR3 DNA is kept, in frame starting at base 1. CDR1 is given as SGHTS and CDR2 as YDEGEE, both from the germline V gene.